This is a list of T cell receptor beta chains from one sample in a study of cytotoxic CD8 clonotypes in ibrutinib-treated CLL. TCRdb keeps only in-frame clones here, not all; method: immunoSEQ multiplex PCR. The data show 200,000 to 250,000 clones, roughly 79% seen once. This specimen was PBMCs, taken after 12 months of ibrutinib treatment. These TCRs come from a human donor with chronic lymphocytic leukemia. CDR3s include the opening cysteine and the closing phenylalanine or tryptophan. D genes are given only for firm matches. Only part of the rows carry a size: once, few, many, or a class if the clone is expanded.

d_call,clone_size,j_call,v_call,cdr3_aa,cdr3_nt
-,once,TRBJ2-1,TRBV4-1,CASSQGREQFF,TGCGCCAGCAGCCAAGGGCGAGAGCAGTTCTTC
-,-,TRBJ2-7,TRBV30,CAWSRGGSSYEQYF,TGTGCCTGGAGTCGAGGGGGAAGCTCCTACGAGCAGTACTTC
TRBD1,-,TRBJ1-2,TRBV28,CASARTGGANGYTF,TGTGCCAGCGCTCGGACAGGGGGCGCAAATGGCTACACCTTC
-,-,TRBJ2-5,TRBV6-5,CASSYLLGGTQETQYF,TGTGCCAGCAGTTACCTCCTGGGGGGAACGCAAGAGACCCAGTACTTC
-,-,TRBJ2-4,TRBV5-1,CASSLESSRHIQYF,TGCGCCAGCAGCTTGGAATCCTCGAGGCACATTCAGTACTTC
-,-,TRBJ1-2,TRBV5-5,CASSTGRGLFDHYGYTF,TGTGCCAGCAGTACTGGGCGGGGTTTGTTTGATCACTATGGCTACACCTTC
-,-,TRBJ2-5,TRBV5-1,CASSLWQLQETQYF,TGCGCCAGCAGCTTGTGGCAGCTCCAAGAGACCCAGTACTTC
TRBD1,many,TRBJ1-1,TRBV29-1,CSVERTGNTEAFF,TGCAGCGTTGAGAGGACAGGGAACACTGAAGCTTTCTTT
TRBD1,-,TRBJ1-6,TRBV10-3,CAISAGTGDSPLHF,TGTGCCATCAGTGCTGGGACAGGGGATTCACCCCTCCACTTT
-,-,TRBJ2-3,TRBV11-3,CASSLLADNTDTQYF,TGTGCCAGCAGCTTATTAGCGGATAACACAGATACGCAGTATTTT
-,-,TRBJ1-2,TRBV7-6,CASSLVGSYGYTF,TGTGCCAGCAGCTTAGTCGGGAGCTATGGCTACACCTTC
TRBD1,-,TRBJ2-2,TRBV5-4,CASSLWGQGWTGELFF,TGTGCCAGCAGCTTGTGGGGACAGGGGTGGACCGGGGAGCTGTTTTTT
-,-,TRBJ2-7,TRBV25-1,CASSPVEGTLTYEQYF,TGTGCCAGCAGCCCGGTAGAGGGGACCCTTACCTACGAGCAGTACTTC
TRBD1,few,TRBJ2-7,TRBV25-1,CASSDRDRDEQYF,TGTGCCAGCAGTGACCGGGACAGGGACGAGCAGTACTTC
TRBD1,-,TRBJ1-1,TRBV5-1,CASSRDSNTEAFF,TGCGCCAGCAGTCGGGACAGCAACACTGAAGCTTTCTTT
TRBD1,-,TRBJ2-2,TRBV5-1,CASSLQGAASTGELFF,TGCGCCAGCAGCCTACAGGGGGCTGCTAGCACCGGGGAGCTGTTTTTT
-,once,TRBJ1-2,TRBV6-5,CASKTQGLEGYTF,TGTGCCAGCAAGACACAGGGTTTAGAAGGCTACACCTTC
-,once,TRBJ2-7,TRBV6-5,CASSSPVETYEQYF,TGTGCCAGCAGTTCTCCGGTAGAAACGTACGAGCAGTACTTC
-,few,TRBJ2-7,TRBV7-8,CASSLGATSSSYEQYF,TGTGCCAGCAGCTTAGGGGCAACTAGTTCCTCCTACGAGCAGTACTTC
-,-,TRBJ1-5,TRBV19,CASSIEAGRNQPQHF,TGTGCCAGTAGTATAGAGGCCGGCCGCAATCAGCCCCAGCATTTT
TRBD1,few,TRBJ1-3,TRBV7-7,CASSLGQGGGNTIYF,TGTGCTAGCAGCTTAGGACAGGGTGGAGGAAACACCATATATTTT
-,-,TRBJ2-1,TRBV27,CASRSGYEQFF,TGTGCCAGCAGGTCAGGGTATGAGCAGTTCTTC
-,-,TRBJ2-7,TRBV2,CASSDPPGIDEQYF,TGTGCCAGCAGTGATCCCCCGGGGATCGATGAGCAGTACTTC
-,-,TRBJ2-5,TRBV7-9,CASSFTAETQYF,TGTGCCAGCAGCTTTACTGCGGAGACCCAGTACTTC
TRBD1,-,TRBJ1-2,TRBV30,CAWSKDSRGTGAQANYGYTF,TGTGCCTGGAGTAAGGATTCTAGGGGGACAGGGGCCCAAGCTAACTATGGCTACACCTTC
-,-,TRBJ1-2,TRBV28,CASSWGYDYGYTF,TGTGCCAGCAGTTGGGGGTACGACTATGGCTACACCTTC
TRBD2,-,TRBJ2-2,TRBV28,CASSPRGLTRFGELFF,TGTGCCAGCAGCCCGAGGGGACTAACACGTTTTGGGGAGCTGTTTTTT
-,few,TRBJ2-5,TRBV7-3,CASSRRPGETQYF,TGTGCCAGCAGCCGTCGGCCCGGAGAGACCCAGTACTTC
-,-,TRBJ2-7,TRBV5-1,CASSLDFRTEQYF,TGCGCCAGCAGCTTGGATTTTAGGACAGAGCAGTACTTC
-,-,TRBJ2-5,TRBV10-3,CAINDRYQETQYF,TGTGCCATCAACGACAGGTACCAAGAGACCCAGTACTTC
TRBD1,-,TRBJ2-7,TRBV9,CASSVRSGTGAYEQCF,TGTGCCAGCAGCGTACGCTCCGGGACAGGGGCCTACGAGCAGTGCTTC
-,-,TRBJ2-7,TRBV30,CAWSRGPTRYEQYF,TGTGCCTGGAGCAGAGGTCCGACTAGATACGAGCAGTACTTC
-,-,TRBJ2-7,TRBV27,CASRTPGTQPYEQYF,TGTGCCAGCAGAACCCCCGGGACACAACCCTACGAGCAGTACTTC
-,few,TRBJ2-2,TRBV5-1,CASSSVAGILTGELFF,TGCGCCAGCTCGAGTGTTGCAGGGATTTTAACCGGGGAGCTGTTTTTT
-,-,TRBJ1-2,TRBV2,CASIGGASGYTF,TGTGCCAGCATCGGGGGGGCCTCTGGCTACACCTTC
-,-,TRBJ2-1,TRBV7-2,CASSLWGNEQFF,TGTGCCAGCAGCTTATGGGGGAATGAGCAGTTCTTC
-,once,TRBJ1-5,TRBV5-1,CASSLGDGGNQPQHF,TGCGCCAGCAGCTTGGGTGACGGCGGCAATCAGCCCCAGCATTTT
-,-,TRBJ1-2,TRBV6-5,CASRTAGAFYGYTF,TGTGCCAGCAGGACCGCGGGGGCCTTCTATGGCTACACCTTC
TRBD2,-,TRBJ2-3,TRBV4-2,CASSQEGLAGVTTEADTQYF,TGTGCCAGCAGCCAAGAGGGTCTAGCGGGGGTAACCACAGAGGCAGATACGCAGTATTTT
-,once,TRBJ1-5,TRBV19,CASTDGTLHQPQHF,TGTGCCAGCACCGACGGGACCCTACATCAGCCCCAGCATTTT